The clone carrying this TCR beta chain was picked up one time. The entry originates in a study of control samples from healthy donors and cancer patients. Assay used: immunoSEQ multiplex PCR; TCRdb lists only in-frame clones, some missing. The table has about 70,000 clones, about 95% seen once. The CDR3 loop spans 13 amino acids. V was shortened by 3 bases and J by 9 bases, with 9 bases between the two germline ends. The germline gives CDR1 LGHDT, CDR2 YNNKEL (reference sequence). Material: blood. This sequence joins TRBV3-1 (or the pseudogene TRBV3-2) and TRBJ1-6, with TRBD1 as a possible D gene (5 bases). The sequence derives from a woman in her 30s in good health. Here the CDR3 reads CASSQADSSPLHF. The CDR3 DNA follows: TGTGCCAGCAGCCAGGCTGACAGTTCACCCCTCCACTTT.